This T cell receptor (beta chain) emerged from a study of identical twins. Overall study results and limits: Zero-insertion analyses could be partly confounded by invariant MAIT and iNKT cells. Insertion counts were lower in abundant cord blood beta clonotypes, a trend that memory repertoires did not show.

Template switching introduced a universal primer site, and the cDNA bore unique molecular identifiers. TCRdb re-analysed the 5' RACE reads in MiXCR, keeping a single row per CDR3 protein. The table includes around 690,000 distinct CDR3 sequences, 21% detected once. The CDR3 has 17 residues. CDR1 and CDR2 (germline): SGHVS, FQNEAQ. Trimming removed 2 bases from V and 5 bases from J; junction bases left unmatched: 11. In every case, the donor was a healthy Caucasian. This clonotype was recorded a few times. What it binds is unknown. The same sample was also studied in work on T cells expressing NK-cell markers.

Sequencing was done on a sample of PBMCs. The clonotype was recovered from a woman aged 18-30 years in good health. The rearrangement joins TRBV7-8 to TRBJ2-5, with 10 bases lining up with TRBD2. The chain's CDR3 is CASSLLRVGLAVETQYF. The CDR3 DNA reads as TGTGCCAGCAGCTTACTGCGGGTAGGACTAGCGGTGGAGACCCAGTACTTC. The variable domain in full, with the rest retrieved from reference TRBV7-8 and TRBJ2-5, is GAGVSQSPRYKVAKRGQDVALRCDPISGHVSLFWYQQALGQGPEFLTYFQNEAQLDKSGLPSDRFFAERPEGSVSTLKIQRTQQEDSAVYLCASSLLRVGLAVETQYFGPGTRLLVL.